This T cell receptor beta chain was retrieved from a study of cytomegalovirus exposure and HLA in healthy donors. General study points: Fewer N-insertions than the approximately 700-donor mean were reportedly shown by an Asian-associated ancestry cluster in a later analysis. Most observed TCR sequences were rare, whereas some public TCRs were detected in many donors.

This CDR3 has 15 residues. V shed 0 bases and J shed 1 base, with 9 bases lying between them. Germline CDR1 is LGHNA and CDR2 is YSLEER. PCR employed 60 Vbeta and 13 Jbeta primers. Sequencing used immunoSEQ multiplex PCR; TCRdb keeps in-frame clones, though not all of them. The sample contains about 100,000 clones, over 9.5% of which appear only once. The donors were healthy bone marrow donors. This clone was found a few times. What it recognizes is unknown. The J gene is TRBJ1-2, the V gene TRBV4-3, with D unresolved. The sample taken for sequencing was PBMCs. The TCR sequence derives from a man in his forties in good health and CMV-seropositive. The CDR3 is CASSQDRGLNYGYTF. CDR3 in DNA: TGCGCCAGCAGCCAAGATCGGGGTCTTAACTATGGCTACACCTTC.